Here is one TCR beta chain with its context. In TCRdb, the RT-PCR reads were re-called with MiXCR into one record per CDR3 protein. The table records 550,000 to 750,000 distinct CDR3 sequences, about 14% of them present only once. Germline V gene sequence: CDR1 SGHRS, CDR2 YFSETQ. The V gene lost 4 bases and the J gene lost 5 bases, with 14 bases spanning the gap. The CDR3 covers 14 residues. This TCR came from a female donor in good health, serving as a healthy control. The chain carries TRBV5-1 and TRBJ2-3; D is unresolved. Material for sequencing was memory CD4+ T cells from blood. CDR3 in DNA: TGCGCCAGCAGCCCCCAGACCCCGGGAGATACGCAGTATTTT. Protein: CASSPQTPGDTQYF.